These 27 T cell receptor beta chains were all obtained from the same sample, sequenced in a study of OX40 agonist ivuxolimab in advanced cancers. TCRdb keeps only in-frame clones here, not all; method: immunoSEQ multiplex PCR. The profile shows 75,000 to 100,000 clones, 90% of them singletons. The sequencing here drew on CD4+ or CD8+ T cells sorted from blood, taken in a trial of the OX40 agonist ivuxolimab. The receptors shown here come from an adult with an advanced solid tumor such as melanoma, head and neck, liver or kidney cancer.

V gene TRBV2 combines with J gene TRBJ2-1; maybe TRBD2 (6 bases). CDR3 length: 16 amino acids. Trimming removed 5 bases from V and 0 bases from J, with 14 bases in between. Germline V gene sequence: CDR1 SNHLY, CDR2 FYNNEI. The chain's CDR3 is CASSKDSGSSYNEQFF. In DNA form, the CDR3 reads TGTGCCAGCAGTAAGGATAGCGGAAGCTCCTACAATGAGCAGTTCTTC.

In nucleotides, the CDR3 is TGCAGCGTTGGTGCTCCCGGGTCCCATGGCTACACCTTC. Translating gives CSVGAPGSHGYTF. The chain employs TRBV29-1 and TRBJ1-2; unclear D gene. Germline CDR1 reads SQVTM; CDR2 reads ANQGSEA. The length of the CDR3 is 13 residues. The ends were cut back, 4 bases at V and 6 bases at J, with 15 bases in the middle.

The V gene is TRBV10-1, the J gene TRBJ2-7; D is unclear. This CDR3 has 16 residues. Germline values: CDR1 WNHNN, CDR2 SYGVQD (reference sequence). Trimming cost V 6 bases and J 4 bases, with 22 bases left between them. CDR3: CASRWARVEERYEQYF. As DNA, the CDR3 is TGCGCCAGCAGATGGGCTCGGGTGGAAGAGAGATACGAGCAGTACTTC.

The rearrangement joins TRBV28 to TRBJ2-7; D not certain. Between the trimmed V and J ends, which lost 0 bases and 7 bases, there was a span of 7 bases. CDR1 and CDR2 (germline): MDHEN, SYDVKM. The CDR3 is 12 amino acids. The chain's CDR3 is CASSLWSREQYF. The CDR3 DNA follows: TGTGCCAGCAGTTTATGGAGTCGTGAGCAGTACTTC.

The V and J genes are TRBV7-2 and TRBJ2-5, with D unresolved. The CDR3 is 14 amino acids. With 2 bases removed from V and 5 bases from J, the gap between germline ends came to 12 bases. CDR1 is SGHTA, CDR2 FQGNSA, per germline. The CDR3 reads CASSLSSSVETQYF. The DNA of the CDR3 is TGTGCCAGCAGCTTAAGCTCTTCCGTTGAGACCCAGTACTTC. Full variable domain (missing parts from reference TRBV7-2 and TRBJ2-5): GAGVSQSPSNKVTEKGKDVELRCDPISGHTALYWYRQSLGQGLEFLIYFQGNSAPDKSGLPSDRFSAERTGGSVSTLTIQRTQQEDSAVYLCASSLSSSVETQYFGPGTRLLVL.

The chain combines TRBV7-6 with TRBJ1-2, with 9 bases identical to TRBD1. Germline V lookup: CDR1 SGHVS, CDR2 FNYEAQ. The CDR3 has 16 residues. Trimming removed 4 bases from V and 5 bases from J; junction bases left unmatched: 11. This CDR3 is CASSSLGTGRSYGYTF. CDR3 nucleotide sequence: TGTGCCAGCAGCTCCCTTGGGACAGGGAGGAGTTATGGCTACACCTTC.

V and J are TRBV9 and TRBJ1-5, with D perhaps TRBD1 (5 bases). V lost 5 bases to trimming and J lost 4 bases, with 13 bases between them. The CDR3 sequence is 14 residues long. Germline V gene sequence: CDR1 SGDLS, CDR2 YYNGEE. The CDR3: CASSRDGLNQPQHF. The DNA of the CDR3 is TGTGCCAGCAGTCGGGACGGACTTAATCAGCCCCAGCATTTT.

The J gene is TRBJ2-2, the V gene TRBV28; D gene ambiguous. The V end lost 6 bases, the J end lost 7 bases, and 9 bases lay between the germline ends. CDR1 MDHEN and CDR2 SYDVKM come from the germline V gene. This CDR3 contains 12 residues. CDR3 nucleotide sequence: TGTGCCAGCAGAGCCGTTGTCGGGGAGCTGTTTTTT. Amino acid sequence: CASRAVVGELFF.

V gene TRBV28 combines with J gene TRBJ1-2; D remains unclear. The CDR3 totals 13 residues. V gave up 7 bases and J gave up 8 bases, with 17 bases separating them. The germline gives CDR1 MDHEN, CDR2 SYDVKM. The CDR3: CASTYRRVGGYTF. CDR3 nucleotides: TGTGCCAGCACGTACCGAAGGGTGGGCGGCTACACCTTC.

Note on this clone: Sequence at one end of the junction differs from germline and may be a read error. V and J are TRBV28 and TRBJ2-4; D call uncertain. CDR3 size: 12 residues. The germline V gene has CDR1 MDHEN and CDR2 SYDVKM. The CDR3 coding sequence is TGTGTCAGCTCTTTAGCCAAAAACATTCAGTACTTC. Translated: CVSSLAKNIQYF.

The chain combines TRBV4-1 with TRBJ2-5; 16 bases map to TRBD2. J gave up 5 bases and V 4 bases, and 4 bases lay outside the gene matches. The germline V gene has CDR1 MGHRA and CDR2 YSYEKL. This CDR3 is built from 16 residues. The CDR3 DNA follows: TGCGCCAGCAGCCCGGGACTAGCGGGAGGGTGGGAGACCCAGTACTTC. This translates into CASSPGLAGGWETQYF.

As concerns this clone: Additional DNA sequences in this sample encode the identical CDR3. V gene TRBV5-1 combines with J gene TRBJ2-3; D perhaps matches TRBD1 (5 bases). CDR1 SGHRS and CDR2 YFSETQ come from the germline V gene. The CDR3 has 18 amino acids. The germline V and J ends were trimmed by 0 bases and 3 bases, with 20 bases remaining between them. CDR3 protein: CASSLAGAGPYRTDTQYF. CDR3 in DNA: TGCGCCAGCAGCTTGGCCGGAGCAGGGCCTTATCGAACAGATACGCAGTATTTT.

The rearrangement links TRBV20-1 to TRBJ1-1; D is unclear. CDR1 and CDR2 from the germline V gene are DFQATT and SNEGSKA (reference sequence). This CDR3 is 11 amino acids long. Trimming cost V 6 bases and J 0 bases, with 5 bases left between them. The CDR3 nucleotides read TGCAGTGCAATACTGAACACTGAAGCTTTCTTT. Translating it yields CSAILNTEAFF.

The J gene is TRBJ2-3, the V gene TRBV6-1; tentatively, D is TRBD2 (5 bases). V was trimmed by 5 bases and J by 2 bases, leaving 8 bases between them. The germline V gene has CDR1 MNHNS and CDR2 SASEGT. This CDR3 comprises 13 residues. DNA of the CDR3: TGTGCCAGCAGTCCGGGGTTCACAGATACGCAGTATTTT. Its protein is CASSPGFTDTQYF.

V and J are TRBV19 and TRBJ1-2, with D unclear. Germline V gene sequence: CDR1 LNHDA, CDR2 SQIVND (reference sequence). Trimming pared 5 bases from V and 5 bases from J, leaving 12 bases between. This CDR3 is built from 13 residues. CDR3 residues: CASSLPQSYGYTF. DNA of the CDR3: TGTGCCAGTAGTTTACCGCAAAGTTATGGCTACACCTTC.

The genes are TRBV19 and TRBJ2-1; D may be TRBD1 or TRBD2 (5 bases each). The CDR3 is made up of 14 amino acids. Germline CDR1 and CDR2: LNHDA and SQIVND (reference sequence). V lost 4 bases, J lost 2 bases, and 9 bases lay in between. CDR3 region: CASSRGTTYNEQFF. The CDR3 bases are TGTGCCAGTAGTAGGGGGACCACCTACAATGAGCAGTTCTTC.

This chain uses TRBV5-1 with TRBJ2-1; 9 bases map to TRBD2. The CDR3 is made up of 16 amino acids. V gave up 0 bases and J gave up 2 bases; unmatched junction bases: 3. The germline CDR1 and CDR2 sequences are SGHRS and YFSETQ. CDR3 in amino acids: CASSLEASGTYNEQFF. In nucleotides, the CDR3 is TGCGCCAGCAGCTTGGAGGCTAGCGGGACCTACAATGAGCAGTTCTTC.

This chain links TRBV7-6 with TRBJ2-7; D might be TRBD2 (10 bases). Germline V gene lookup returns CDR1 SGHVS and CDR2 FNYEAQ. The CDR3 totals 18 residues. Trimming removed 11 bases at V and 0 bases at J, with 29 bases between. CDR3 residues: CALGGQGKLAGSSYEQYF. DNA of the CDR3: TGTGCCCTGGGGGGACAGGGAAAACTAGCGGGGAGCTCCTACGAGCAGTACTTC.

The CDR3 protein is CASRRPTGGQETQYF. CDR3 coding DNA: TGTGCCAGCAGACGACCGACAGGGGGGCAAGAGACCCAGTACTTC. The chain uses TRBV28 and TRBJ2-5; TRBD1 matches at 9 bases. Trimming took 6 bases from V and 2 from J; bases not matched to a gene: 7. Germline V gene sequence: CDR1 MDHEN, CDR2 SYDVKM. The length of the CDR3 is 15 residues.

The chain links TRBV5-1 to TRBJ2-2; a possible D gene is TRBD2 (5 bases). From germline, CDR1 is SGHRS and CDR2 YFSETQ. The CDR3 has 14 residues. Trimming removed 4 bases from V and 6 bases from J, with 13 bases in between. The CDR3 sequence is CASSPTLGAGELFF. CDR3 coding DNA: TGCGCCAGCAGCCCAACCCTCGGGGCCGGGGAGCTGTTTTTT.

CDR3 sequence: CASSEGTGTGNTIYF. The CDR3, as DNA: TGTGCCAGCAGCGAAGGGACAGGGACTGGAAACACCATATATTTT. This chain joins TRBV5-4 and TRBJ1-3, with 9 bases fitting TRBD1. After removal of 4 bases from V and 2 bases from J, the junction contained 4 bases not matched to a gene. The CDR3 contains 15 residues. Per germline, CDR1 SGHNT and CDR2 YYREEE (reference sequence).

J is TRBJ1-5 and V is TRBV30, with a possible D match to TRBD1 (5 bases). The CDR3 has 13 residues. V lost 3 bases, J lost 7 bases, and 13 bases lay in between. Per the germline V gene, CDR1 is GTSNPN and CDR2 is SVGIG (reference sequence). The CDR3 here is CAWSPQGRQPQHF. DNA of the CDR3: TGTGCCTGGAGCCCGCAGGGTAGACAGCCCCAGCATTTT.

V is TRBV7-9 and J is TRBJ2-4; no clear D. Looked up from germline, CDR1 is SEHNR and CDR2 is FQNEAQ (reference sequence). Trimming took 1 base from V and 0 from J, leaving 10 bases between them. The CDR3 covers 16 residues. The DNA for the CDR3 is TGTGCCAGCAGCTTAGATCAGCTCCTAGCCAAAAACATTCAGTACTTC. As protein: CASSLDQLLAKNIQYF.

This clone was observed once. The chain combines TRBV11-3 with TRBJ1-1; 8 nucleotides match TRBD1. Germline V gives CDR1 SGHNT, CDR2 YENEEA. This CDR3 contains 14 residues. V gave up 6 bases and J gave up 4 bases; unmatched junction bases: 7. The CDR3 nucleotides are TGTGCCAGCAGGACTATACAGGGGGGCACTGAAGCTTTCTTT. Its protein product is CASRTIQGGTEAFF. Full variable domain (outside the CDR3, taken from reference TRBV11-3 and TRBJ1-1): EAGVVQSPRYKIIEKKQPVAFWCNPISGHNTLYWYLQNLGQGPELLIRYENEEAVDDSQLPKDRFSAERLKGVDSTLKIQPAELGDSAVYLCASRTIQGGTEAFFGQGTRLTVV.

In regard to this clone: At one end, the junction sequence differs from germline, possibly due to a read error. This chain uses TRBV25-1 with TRBJ1-3; maybe TRBD1 (6 bases). This CDR3 spans 11 amino acids. Germline values: CDR1 MGHDK, CDR2 SYGVNS. Written as DNA, the CDR3 is TGTGCCAGCAGTGTTGAAGGGACAAGGGGTTTT. It specifies CASSVEGTRGF.

The chain is built from TRBV2 and TRBJ1-5; 9 bases match TRBD1. The germline gives CDR1 SNHLY, CDR2 FYNNEI. The ends lost 3 bases at V and 7 bases at J; junction bases unmatched: 7. This CDR3 comprises 15 residues. In nucleotides, the CDR3 is TGTGCCAGCAGTGATCAACAGGGGGCTGGACAGCCCCAGCATTTT. This sequence encodes CASSDQQGAGQPQHF.

As DNA, the CDR3 is TGTGCCAGCAGCCCCTTGGGGGTTGGCGGAAACACCATATATTTT. It translates to CASSPLGVGGNTIYF. The chain has TRBV9 and TRBJ1-3; D is perhaps TRBD1 (5 bases). Per germline, CDR1 SGDLS and CDR2 YYNGEE. Trimming took off 4 bases at V and 4 bases at J, with 15 bases between the two ends. The CDR3 is 15 amino acids.